This T cell receptor (beta chain) appears in the sequencing data of a study of T cells in Graves' hyperthyroidism and ophthalmopathy. V was cut by 7 bases and J by 1 base, with 13 bases left in between. Germline CDR1 is SGHAT and CDR2 is FQNNGV. This CDR3 spans 14 amino acids. Exclusion of a patient resulted from uncontrolled infection, other autoimmune disease, pregnancy or lactation. PBMCs stemmed from approximately 9.1 ml fresh peripheral blood. This clonotype was observed many times. No antigen is known for it. The study, taken as a whole, reports: Peripheral blood also featured most of the thyroid clonotypes expanded above 0.001.

Amplification of TCR beta CDR3 regions was performed using RNA transcripts as template. A first-round RT-PCR of the TCR CDR3 used the HTBI primer set. TCRdb used MiXCR to reprocess the multiplex PCR reads, holding one entry per CDR3 protein. The sample contains around 700,000 distinct CDR3 sequences, 15% to 20% of which appear only once. Sequencing input: blood. The rearrangement links TRBV11-2 to TRBJ1-1; D remains unclear. The sequence derives from a woman in her 50s with Graves' hyperthyroidism that later progressed to Graves' ophthalmopathy. CDR3 coding DNA: TGTGCCAGCACCCAGATGGCAACGAACACTGAAGCTTTCTTT. This encodes CASTQMATNTEAFF. The whole variable domain, filled in from reference TRBV11-2 and TRBJ1-1, reads EAGVAQSPRYKIIEKRQSVAFWCNPISGHATLYWYQQILGQGPKLLIQFQNNGVVDDSQLPKDRFSAERLKGVDSTLKIQPAKLEDSAVYLCASTQMATNTEAFFGQGTRLTVV.